The next 18 T cell receptor beta chains were all read from a single sample in a study of shared clonotypes between healthy human individuals. Clones were read by immunoSEQ multiplex PCR, and TCRdb kept only the in-frame ones, dropping some. Among around 700,000 clones listed, 73% were seen once. Sequenced material: memory CD4+ T cells sorted from blood. Sample subset: CD45RA-negative fraction. These receptors came from a woman in her thirties in good health.

This chain uses TRBV7-9 with TRBJ2-7; D unclear. The CDR3 runs 13 residues. Germline V gene data show CDR1 as SEHNR and CDR2 as FQNEAQ (reference sequence). V shed 4 bases and J shed 2 bases, with 9 bases lying between them. The CDR3 DNA reads TGTGCCAGCAGCTCCACGGTCGCCTACGAGCAGTACTTC. Protein sequence: CASSSTVAYEQYF.

This clone occurred a few times. This rearrangement joins TRBV29-1 to TRBJ2-7, with no clear D. The CDR3 consists of 12 residues. V lost 6 bases and J 3 bases, leaving 12 bases between the germline ends. Germline V gene data show CDR1 as SQVTM and CDR2 as ANQGSEA. CDR3 protein: CSVADTDYEQYF. The CDR3 region has the DNA TGCAGCGTCGCCGACACCGACTACGAGCAGTACTTC.

The V call is TRBV5-1, the J call TRBJ2-2, with TRBD1 as a possible D gene (5 bases). The ends were cut back, 0 bases at V and 3 bases at J, with 9 bases in the middle. This CDR3 is built from 15 residues. The germline V gene has CDR1 SGHRS and CDR2 YFSETQ. CDR3 sequence (DNA): TGCGCCAGCAGCTTGGCGACAGAGCACACCGGGGAGCTGTTTTTT. This encodes CASSLATEHTGELFF.

This sequence joins TRBV2 and TRBJ2-5; 7 nucleotides match TRBD2. This CDR3 has 16 amino acids. Germline V gene lookup returns CDR1 SNHLY and CDR2 FYNNEI. The V and J ends lost 0 bases and 5 bases, in that order; junction bases with no gene match: 9. CDR3 DNA: TGTGCCAGCAGTGAAGCGCGAGCGGGGAGATCTGAGACCCAGTACTTC. This encodes CASSEARAGRSETQYF.

This clone was detected once. The rearrangement uses TRBV7-9 and TRBJ2-7; D gene unclear. The CDR3 totals 8 residues. V dropped 5 bases and J dropped 12 bases, with 5 bases sitting between them. Germline values: CDR1 SEHNR, CDR2 FQNEAQ (reference sequence). CDR3 coding DNA: TGTGCCAGCAGCCCGTCGTACTTC. Translated, it gives CASSPSYF.

A single count supports this clone. This chain uses TRBV11-2 with TRBJ2-1; D gene uncertain. From germline, CDR1 is SGHAT and CDR2 FQNNGV. The CDR3 is 14 residues long. The V and J ends lost 7 bases and 6 bases respectively, with 16 bases between them. CDR3 coding DNA: TGTGCCAGCACTCCCGGTTTCGGAGTCAATGAGCAGTTCTTC. Translating it yields CASTPGFGVNEQFF.

To note about this clone: This may be a read error: a much more frequent sequence differs by one nucleotide. This chain uses TRBV7-2 with TRBJ2-7, with D possibly being TRBD1 or TRBD2 (6 bases each). CDR1 and CDR2 (germline): SGHTA, FQGNSA. Trimming left V 5 bases short and J 2 bases short, with 13 bases between. This CDR3 spans 14 amino acids. CDR3 in DNA: TGTGCCAGCAGCCCCCTGGGGGGCCCCTACGAGCAGTACTTC. Its protein product is CASSPLGGPYEQYF.

A word on this clone: Other DNA sequences of this sample code for an identical CDR3. As DNA, the CDR3 is TGCGCCAGCAGCTTGGCAGGGGCAGATACGCAGTATTTT. Amino acid sequence: CASSLAGADTQYF. The rearrangement joins TRBV5-1 to TRBJ2-3; weak D call: TRBD1 (6 bases). The CDR3 length is 13 residues. Trimming stripped 0 bases from V and 4 bases from J, with 6 bases between. CDR1 and CDR2 (germline): SGHRS, YFSETQ.

This chain uses TRBV7-9 with TRBJ1-4; 10 bases agree with TRBD1. V lost 4 bases, J lost 6 bases, and 2 bases stayed unmatched. The CDR3 runs to 14 residues. Germline V gene data show CDR1 as SEHNR and CDR2 as FQNEAQ (reference sequence). The CDR3 loop reads CASSSGTGDEKLFF. DNA of the CDR3: TGTGCCAGCAGCTCCGGGACAGGGGATGAAAAACTGTTTTTT.

The CDR3 loop is CASSLPHQWGEQYF. The CDR3 DNA is TGTGCCAGCAGCTTACCCCACCAGTGGGGCGAGCAGTACTTC. The V gene is TRBV11-2, the J gene TRBJ2-7, with D unclear. Germline V CDR1 and CDR2: SGHAT, FQNNGV. The CDR3 totals 14 residues. Trimming cost V 2 bases and J 6 bases, with 14 bases left between them.

V gene TRBV5-1 combines with J gene TRBJ2-5; TRBD2 might be the D (6 bases). Germline CDR1 and CDR2: SGHRS and YFSETQ. The CDR3 is 15 residues long. Trimming took off 0 bases at V and 2 bases at J, with 11 bases between the two ends. As DNA, the CDR3 is TGCGCCAGCAGCTTGGCCCATAGCGGTCAAGAGACCCAGTACTTC. Translation: CASSLAHSGQETQYF.

V and J are TRBV28 and TRBJ2-7; no clear D gene. There are 12 residues in the CDR3. The germline V gene encodes CDR1 MDHEN and CDR2 SYDVKM. The V and J ends lost 8 bases and 5 bases respectively, with 13 bases between them. The CDR3 sequence: CASGRYGDEQYF. In DNA form, the CDR3 reads TGTGCCAGCGGGCGGTACGGAGACGAGCAGTACTTC. Filled out from reference TRBV28 and TRBJ2-7, the complete variable domain reads DVKVTQSSRYLVKRTGEKVFLECVQDMDHENMFWYRQDPGLGLRLIYFSYDVKMKEKGDIPEGYSVSREKKERFSLILESASTNQTSMYLCASGRYGDEQYFGPGTRLTVT.

The rearrangement joins TRBV28 to TRBJ1-2, with a possible D match to TRBD1 (6 bases). CDR1 is MDHEN and CDR2 is SYDVKM in the germline V gene. Trimming removed 9 bases at V and 0 bases at J, with 11 bases between. The CDR3 loop spans 13 amino acids. The CDR3 protein is CASRQASNYGYTF. CDR3 DNA sequence: TGTGCCAGTAGACAGGCATCTAACTATGGCTACACCTTC.

The gene calls are TRBV29-1 and TRBJ1-2; D remains ambiguous. Trimming removed 4 bases at V and 6 bases at J, with 9 bases between. The CDR3 length is 11 residues. From germline, CDR1 is SQVTM and CDR2 ANQGSEA. The CDR3 region is CSVGYNNGYTF. CDR3 sequence (DNA): TGCAGCGTTGGTTACAACAATGGCTACACCTTC. Full variable domain (missing parts from reference TRBV29-1 and TRBJ1-2): SAVISQKPSRDICQRGTSLTIQCQVDSQVTMMFWYRQQPGQSLTLIATANQGSEATYESGFVIDKFPISRPNLTFSTLTVSNMSPEDSSIYLCSVGYNNGYTFGSGTRLTVV.

The V and J genes are TRBV6-1 and TRBJ2-7; TRBD2 agrees at 8 bases. The trim removed 8 bases at V and 6 bases at J, leaving 15 bases unmatched. Germline V gene lookup returns CDR1 MNHNS and CDR2 SASEGT. The CDR3 is 15 residues long. The CDR3 loop is CASLGLAGLRSEQYF. The DNA for the CDR3 is TGTGCCAGCTTGGGGTTAGCGGGGCTCCGCAGCGAGCAGTACTTC.

In this sample, this clone turned up once. This chain links TRBV7-2 with TRBJ1-2; TRBD1 might be the D (6 bases). The V end lost 2 bases, the J end lost 4 bases, and 14 bases lay between the germline ends. The CDR3 length is 15 residues. Looked up from germline, CDR1 is SGHTA and CDR2 is FQGNSA. The chain's CDR3 is CASSLSTGSGYGYTF. The DNA of the CDR3 is TGTGCCAGCAGCTTAAGCACAGGGAGCGGCTATGGCTACACCTTC.

The chain carries TRBV27 and TRBJ2-1, with D possibly being TRBD1 (6 bases). The germline gives CDR1 MNHEY, CDR2 SMNVEV (reference sequence). This CDR3 region has 17 residues. With 3 bases removed from V and 3 bases from J, the gap between germline ends came to 18 bases. CDR3 sequence: CASSLIFRGRVYNEQFF. The CDR3 nucleotides read TGTGCCAGCAGTTTGATATTTAGGGGGAGAGTCTACAATGAGCAGTTCTTC.

This clone was seen a few times. The V and J genes are TRBV2 and TRBJ1-5; 7 bases align to TRBD1. The germline V gene has CDR1 SNHLY and CDR2 FYNNEI. V shed 7 bases and J 3 bases; nucleotides not matched to a gene: 3. The CDR3 runs 13 residues. Here the CDR3 DNA reads TGTGCCAGCATCGGACAGGTCAATCAGCCCCAGCATTTT. Translating gives CASIGQVNQPQHF.